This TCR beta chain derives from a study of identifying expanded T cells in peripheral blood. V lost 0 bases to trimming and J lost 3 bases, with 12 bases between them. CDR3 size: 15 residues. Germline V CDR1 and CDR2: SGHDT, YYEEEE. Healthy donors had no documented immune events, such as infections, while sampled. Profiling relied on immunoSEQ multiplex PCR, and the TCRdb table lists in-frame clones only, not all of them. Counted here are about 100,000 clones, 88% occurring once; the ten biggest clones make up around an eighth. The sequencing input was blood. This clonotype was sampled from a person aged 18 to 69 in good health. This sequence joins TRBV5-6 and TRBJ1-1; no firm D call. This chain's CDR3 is CASSLEVQEYTEAFF. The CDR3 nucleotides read TGTGCCAGCAGCTTGGAGGTTCAGGAGTACACTGAAGCTTTCTTT.